The sequence of this T cell receptor beta chain was determined in a study of blood T cells in healthy people across ages. This clonotype turned up a few times. The target antigen is unknown. Together with a sample-barcoded 5' primer, a J-beta primer mix was included in a second PCR lasting about 6 to 11 cycles. A 12-random-nucleotide template-switch adaptor tagged each cDNA molecule. Via MiXCR, TCRdb re-called the 5' RACE reads, giving one row per CDR3 protein. The repertoire holds around 1,500,000 distinct CDR3 sequences, with around 42% as singletons. Study-level results: Fewer expanded clones and more diversity marked long-lived versus aged donors.

V was cut by 6 bases and J by 3 bases, with 12 bases left in between. This CDR3 contains 14 residues. The sequencing input was blood. This chain joins TRBV12-3 or TRBV12-4 and TRBJ1-5; weak D call: TRBD1 (6 bases). The clonotype was recovered from a woman aged 18-30 years in good health. The CDR3 here is CASRWSGANQPQHF. CDR3 in DNA: TGTGCCAGCAGGTGGTCAGGGGCCAATCAGCCCCAGCATTTT.